Only a few counts were recorded for the clone carrying this T cell receptor beta chain. V lost 7 bases, J lost 4 bases, and 13 bases lay in between. The CDR3 totals 13 residues. Looked up from germline, CDR1 is MDHEN and CDR2 is SYDVKM. This record comes from a study of regulatory T cells in long-lasting Graves disease. Study details: Graves' patients, diagnosed recently, had received antithyroid drugs under 3 months.

Combining iRepertoire HTBI primers with Arm-PCR of CDR3 regions, the authors built TCR beta libraries. TCRdb redid the calling of the multiplex PCR reads with MiXCR, one entry per CDR3 protein. In the table there are under 450,000 distinct CDR3 sequences, 15% to 20% of which are singletons. Time point: newly diagnosed GD, antithyroid drugs for less than 3 months. Researchers made the TCR library from RNA that was extracted from PBMCs. Patients of an endocrinology department in Xi'an, China, were included. These data also formed part of another study, on T cells in Graves' hyperthyroidism and ophthalmopathy. That source reports: Over 18 months, lack of ophthalmopathy progression marked Graves' hyperthyroidism as stable.

The source material was peripheral blood mononuclear cells (PBMCs), sampled at new diagnosis, from a patient treated with antithyroid drugs. The chain has TRBV28 and TRBJ2-5; D perhaps matches TRBD2 (6 bases). This receptor was identified in a young woman with Graves disease. The CDR3 sequence: CASTAGRLETQYF. DNA for the CDR3: TGTGCCAGCACGGCGGGGAGGTTAGAGACCCAGTACTTC.